This T cell receptor beta chain was retrieved from a study of T cell repertoires in aging, cancer and after chemotherapy. Overall study context: Repeat sampling of healthy donors over several months to years showed clear clonal overlap.

V was cut by 2 bases and J by 0 bases, with 8 bases left in between. Per germline, CDR1 GTSNPN and CDR2 SVGIG (reference sequence). The CDR3 length is 15 residues. TRB rearrangements spanning V, D and J were amplified using mixed TRB-A/B primers. Each CDR3 protein gets one entry after TCRdb re-called the multiplex PCR reads with MiXCR. This table has fewer than 6,000 distinct CDR3 sequences, 35% to 55% appearing once. Turning to this clonotype: What it binds is unknown.

Peripheral blood genomic DNA, not sorted cells or RNA, was the template. Notes on the study in general: Loss of evenness, beyond lost richness, contributed to age-related TCR diversity decline in cancer patients. Compared with age-matched healthy donors, untreated hematological or solid cancer patients showed higher blood TCR clonality. Across the chemotherapy interval, each cancer cohort showed higher median generation probability, suggesting thymic rebound.

This sequence was found in a human donor in good health. The source material was blood. V is TRBV30 and J is TRBJ2-6; no reliable D call. Written as DNA, the CDR3 is TGTGCCTGGAGTACTGGTGGCTCTGGGGCCAACGTCCTGACTTTC. It is translated as CAWSTGGSGANVLTF.